The entry that follows covers one TCR beta chain sequence. Its antigen is still unknown. This CDR3 has 14 residues. Germline V CDR1 and CDR2: SGHRS, YFSETQ. With 0 bases removed from V and 6 bases from J, the gap between germline ends came to 10 bases. These data are taken from a study of cytomegalovirus exposure and HLA in healthy donors. As for the study in general: Genetic ancestry analysis placed about 76% of the roughly 400 donors that were genotyped in the Caucasian-associated cluster. Overall study findings and caveats: A later analysis linked a missense DCLRE1C variant to TCR beta V- and J-gene trimming.

When sampled, the donors appeared nominally healthy, though they likely had unrecorded immune exposures. With 60 Vbeta and 13 Jbeta primers, the PCR was carried out. As handled by the study authors: A follow-up analysis tallied about 80 million unique TCR beta chains, 9 million to 11 million shared. The method was immunoSEQ multiplex PCR; TCRdb's version includes in-frame clones alone and lacks a portion of them. The V and J calls and the clone size are those of that table, but D and trimming were determined from the DNA. The sample gives about 120,000 clones, about three quarters of which show up once; around 1.3% is in the top ten.

The clonotype originates from a woman aged 25 to 39 in good health and CMV-seronegative. The chain carries TRBV5-1 and TRBJ1-5; TRBD1 is a possible D gene (5 bases). The sample consisted of PBMCs. DNA for the CDR3: TGCGCCAGCAGCTTGGGCGGGGGTGGTCAGCCCCAGCATTTT. Its translation: CASSLGGGGQPQHF.